This T cell receptor beta chain was retrieved from a study of T cell repertoires in cytomegalovirus infection. Across the study: Recently identified HLA-C-restricted CMV epitopes were used, and well-studied HLA-B-restricted CMV epitopes were used as well. Public TCR beta signatures provided an indication of both CMV infection and a matching HLA type.

General study results and limits: CMV-specific TCR beta clonotypes restricted by HLA-C dominated the ex vivo response.

TCRdb re-analysed the reads in MiXCR, keeping a single row per CDR3 protein. This table has about 900,000 distinct CDR3 sequences, roughly a third appearing once. The germline V and J ends were trimmed by 3 bases and 3 bases, with 4 bases remaining between them. CDR1 is MDHEN and CDR2 is SYDVKM in the germline V gene. CDR3 length: 12 residues. This clonotype was seen many times. What it recognizes is unknown. The TCR originated in a human donor in good health (CMV status not recorded). Some clones in this sample may be carry-over from other donors' samples. The rearrangement links TRBV28 to TRBJ2-3; no firm D call. The source was cultured CD8+ T cells from PBMCs, collected from culture after CMV antigen stimulation. The CDR3 is CASSFVTDTQYF. In DNA, the CDR3 is TGTGCCAGCAGTTTTGTAACAGATACGCAGTATTTT.